This T cell receptor (beta chain) was obtained from a study of blood T cells in healthy people across ages. General observations from the study: Those diversity estimates obtained from one million T cells were thought to be underestimates. Possibly, changes in expanded clonotypes were confounded because donor CMV status was unknown.

This clonotype was observed a handful of times. Its antigen is currently unknown. Sample-barcoded 5' priming and a J-beta primer mix drove a second PCR of about 6 to 11 cycles. TCRdb processed the 5' RACE reads anew with MiXCR; each CDR3 protein has one entry. The sample gives hundreds of thousands of distinct CDR3 sequences, approximately 25% of which show up once; just under 9.5% is in the top ten. This CDR3 region has 15 residues. Germline values: CDR1 LGHNA, CDR2 YSLEER. V was pared by 3 bases and J by 4 bases, with 15 bases between. The sample also formed part of further work on T cells of mothers and their children. That source adds: Donation was provided by three healthy Caucasian mothers along with their six children. Researchers report slightly higher, though non-significant, overlap in related mother-child pairs than in unrelated pairs.

The specimen was blood. The receptor was derived from a boy between 10 and 17 years old in good health. The chain couples TRBV4-3 to TRBJ1-2; maybe TRBD1 (6 bases). This chain's CDR3 is CASSQVRDTSYGYTF. The CDR3 nucleotides read TGCGCCAGCAGCCAGGTCCGGGACACTAGCTATGGCTACACCTTC.